The source of this T cell receptor (beta chain) is a study of blood T cell repertoires in COVID-19. Overall study: From T cells, B-cell-depleted T cells, or PBMCs came the material, which was cDNA or gDNA.

Germline lookup yields CDR1 KGHSH and CDR2 LQKENI. This CDR3 is built from 13 residues. Trimming stripped 2 bases from V and 4 bases from J, with 8 bases between. Original processing methods: Estimation of nucleated cell counts relied on the amplification of reference gene primers. This table comes from immunoSEQ multiplex PCR, and its TCRdb copy is limited to in-frame clones, with some not included. D and trimming were read from the DNA, whereas the V and J calls and clone size are those reported in that table. The sample holds approximately 59,000 clones, about 90% seen once. The clonotype comes from a human donor in a cohort sampled during active COVID-19. Material: peripheral blood. The V gene is TRBV18, the J gene TRBJ2-5; D is perhaps TRBD1 (5 bases). The CDR3 DNA follows: TGTGCCAGCTCACCATGGGGCGGAGAGACCCAGTACTTC. Translating gives CASSPWGGETQYF.